This TCR beta chain was found in a study of blood T cell repertoires in COVID-19. Study information: The United States, Italy and Spain were the sources of the acute and convalescent COVID-19 samples. From T cells, B-cell-depleted T cells, or PBMCs came the material, which was cDNA or gDNA.

Source study methods: The assay estimated nucleated cells by amplifying reference gene primers. Measured with immunoSEQ multiplex PCR; TCRdb has only the in-frame clones, and not every one. V and J calls and clone size follow that table, whereas D and trimming were derived from the DNA. The repertoire holds roughly 430,000 clones, roughly 87% seen once, with approximately 2% in the top ten. This CDR3 is 15 amino acids long. V dropped 3 bases and J dropped 3; count of bases not matched to a gene: 1. CDR1 is LGHNA and CDR2 is YNFKEQ in the germline V gene. Participants, about 18 to 90 years old, spanned about two dozen US areas.

The sample consisted of PBMCs or T cells enriched from blood (not recorded which). This sequence originates from a woman in her 40s with acute COVID-19. The chain employs TRBV4-2 and TRBJ2-2; 10 bases line up with TRBD2. The CDR3 protein is CASSHLAGDTGELFF. The CDR3 DNA follows: TGTGCCAGCAGCCACCTAGCGGGGGACACCGGGGAGCTGTTTTTT.